This TCR beta chain was sequenced in a study of OX40 agonist ivuxolimab in advanced cancers. Some clones are missing from TCRdb's copy, which holds only in-frame ones; the method was immunoSEQ multiplex PCR. The sample lists more than 65,000 clones; approximately 90% were seen once. Prior autoimmune disease or systemic immunosuppression barred patients. As regards this clone: The antigen is not known.

Study-level points and caveats: Relative to CD4+, CD8+ T cells held more expanded clones on average. Expanded peripheral T cell antigen specificity was not determined. Certain nonresponders likewise exhibited a low normalized T-cell clonal expansion.

Germline values: CDR1 SNHLY, CDR2 FYNNEI. Trimming removed 6 bases at V and 1 base at J, with 9 bases between. CDR3 length equals 13 residues. This receptor was identified in an adult with an advanced solid tumor such as melanoma, head and neck, liver or kidney cancer. Sequenced here: CD4+ or CD8+ T cells sorted from blood, sampled in a trial of the OX40 agonist ivuxolimab. This chain uses TRBV2 with TRBJ1-1; D might be TRBD1 (5 bases). CDR3 coding DNA: TGTGCCAGCAGATCAGACAGGAACACTGAAGCTTTCTTT. This translates into CASRSDRNTEAFF.